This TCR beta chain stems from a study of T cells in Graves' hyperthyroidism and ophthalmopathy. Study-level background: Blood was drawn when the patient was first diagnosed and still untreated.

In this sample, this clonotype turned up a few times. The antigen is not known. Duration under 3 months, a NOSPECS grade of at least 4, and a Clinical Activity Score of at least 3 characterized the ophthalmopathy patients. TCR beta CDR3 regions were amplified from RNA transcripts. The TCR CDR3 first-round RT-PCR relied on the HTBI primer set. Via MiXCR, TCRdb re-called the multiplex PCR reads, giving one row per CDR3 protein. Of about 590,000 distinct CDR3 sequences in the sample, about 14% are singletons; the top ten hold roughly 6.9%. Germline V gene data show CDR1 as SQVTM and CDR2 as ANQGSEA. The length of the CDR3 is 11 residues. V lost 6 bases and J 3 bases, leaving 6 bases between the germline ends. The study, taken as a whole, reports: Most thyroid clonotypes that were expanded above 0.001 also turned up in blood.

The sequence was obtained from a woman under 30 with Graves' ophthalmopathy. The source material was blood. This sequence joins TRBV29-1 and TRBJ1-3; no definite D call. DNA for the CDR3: TGCAGCGTCGTAAGTGGAAACACCATATATTTT. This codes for CSVVSGNTIYF.